The next 12 T cell receptor beta chains were all read from a single sample in a study of cytomegalovirus exposure and HLA in healthy donors. A multiplex PCR was run with 60 Vbeta primers and 13 Jbeta primers. Using immunoSEQ multiplex PCR, the repertoire was profiled, and TCRdb retains in-frame clones only, with some absent. The data contain more than 95,000 clones, roughly 79% of them seen just once; the ten biggest clones take up around an eighth. The sample was PBMCs. Source of these receptors: a woman aged 70-85 years in good health and CMV-seropositive.

V usage is TRBV2 and J usage is TRBJ2-6, with a tentative D call TRBD1 (6 bases). Trimming left V 3 bases short and J 2 bases short, with 11 bases between. Germline values: CDR1 SNHLY, CDR2 FYNNEI. CDR3 length equals 16 residues. CDR3 nucleotide sequence: TGTGCCAGCAGTGACGGCAGGGGACCTGGGGCCAACGTCCTGACTTTC. Translation gives CASSDGRGPGANVLTF.

The genes are TRBV2 and TRBJ2-7, with 9 bases lining up with TRBD1. The CDR3 has 13 amino acids. In germline, CDR1 is SNHLY, CDR2 FYNNEI. V trimming: 6 bases; J trimming: 5 bases; junction bases outside the gene matches: 5. CDR3 in DNA: TGTGCCAGCAGCTGGGACAGGGTGGACGAGCAGTACTTC. Its protein product is CASSWDRVDEQYF. The full variable domain, its missing parts supplied by reference TRBV2 and TRBJ2-7, is EPEVTQTPSHQVTQMGQEVILRCVPISNHLYFYWYRQILGQKVEFLVSFYNNEISEKSEIFDDQFSVERPDGSNFTLKIRSTKLEDSAMYFCASSWDRVDEQYFGPGTRLTVT.

Points on this clone: The same CDR3 also results from other DNA sequences found in this sample. The J gene is TRBJ2-7, the V gene TRBV19; TRBD1 aligns across 8 bases. CDR1 and CDR2 (germline): LNHDA, SQIVND (reference sequence). The CDR3 runs to 13 residues. Unmatched junction bases numbered 4, after V lost 6 bases and J lost 3 bases. The CDR3 sequence is CASSRDRFYEQYF. CDR3 nucleotide sequence: TGTGCCAGTAGCCGGGACAGGTTCTACGAGCAGTACTTC.

Regarding this clone: The junction departs from germline at one end; a sequencing error may be responsible. This chain connects TRBV7-9 to TRBJ1-5; 7 bases agree with TRBD1. Germline V lookup: CDR1 SEHNR, CDR2 FQNEAQ (reference sequence). This CDR3 is 19 amino acids long. CDR3 coding DNA: TGTTCCAGCAGCTTAGGAGGGAAAAAGGGGGCCCAGAGCAATCAGCCCCAGCATTTT. Amino acids: CSSSLGGKKGAQSNQPQHF.

This chain uses TRBV7-9 with TRBJ2-7; weak D call: TRBD2 (5 bases). Germline CDR1 is SEHNR and CDR2 is FQNEAQ (reference sequence). V dropped 5 bases and J dropped 0 bases, with 17 bases sitting between them. This CDR3 has 16 residues. The CDR3 loop reads CASSPSGVVFSYEQYF. As DNA, the CDR3 is TGTGCCAGCAGCCCGAGCGGTGTGGTGTTCTCCTACGAGCAGTACTTC.

The chain has TRBV7-6 and TRBJ2-3, with 7 nucleotides matching TRBD2. The CDR3 length is 16 residues. J gave up 0 bases and V 5 bases, and 8 bases lay outside the gene matches. In germline, CDR1 is SGHVS, CDR2 FNYEAQ. CDR3 protein: CASSLPSSGSTDTQYF. CDR3 DNA: TGTGCCAGCAGCCTACCTTCTAGCGGTAGCACAGATACGCAGTATTTT.

The chain uses TRBV2 and TRBJ1-2; TRBD1 is a possible D gene (5 bases). CDR1 SNHLY and CDR2 FYNNEI come from the germline V gene. This CDR3 region has 15 residues. V dropped 7 bases and J dropped 4 bases, with 19 bases sitting between them. CDR3 coding DNA: TGTGCCAGCAACCCGGACTCCGGGGGAAGCTATGGCTACACCTTC. This codes for CASNPDSGGSYGYTF.

This chain uses TRBV6-6 with TRBJ1-4; TRBD1 matches at 8 bases. The germline CDR1 and CDR2 sequences are MNHNY and SVGAGI (reference sequence). J gave up 15 bases and V 5 bases, and 11 bases lay outside the gene matches. The CDR3 has 13 amino acids. The CDR3 loop reads CASSRDRRLTVFF. In DNA form, the CDR3 reads TGTGCCAGCAGTCGGGACAGGCGTTTAACTGTGTTTTTT.

This chain joins TRBV7-6 and TRBJ2-1; the D gene is possibly TRBD2 (6 bases). CDR1 SGHVS and CDR2 FNYEAQ come from the germline V gene. The length of the CDR3 is 14 residues. The germline V and J ends were trimmed by 2 bases and 5 bases, with 10 bases remaining between them. CDR3 nucleotides: TGTGCCAGCAGCTTACTAGCGTTAGACAATGAGCAGTTCTTC. This gives the protein CASSLLALDNEQFF. The entire variable domain, with the rest obtained from reference TRBV7-6 and TRBJ2-1, is as follows: GAGVSQSPRYKVTKRGQDVALRCDPISGHVSLYWYRQALGQGPEFLTYFNYEAQQDKSGLPNDRFSAERPEGSISTLTIQRTEQRDSAMYRCASSLLALDNEQFFGPGTRLTVL.

V and J are TRBV15 and TRBJ2-7; D is undetermined. Trimming left V 0 bases short and J 3 bases short, with 9 bases between. The germline V gene has CDR1 LNHNV and CDR2 YYDKDF (reference sequence). This CDR3 comprises 14 residues. CDR3 protein: CATSRDGRSYEQYF. CDR3 sequence (DNA): TGTGCCACCAGCAGAGATGGCCGGAGCTACGAGCAGTACTTC.

This sequence joins TRBV9 and TRBJ2-3, with 11 positions matching TRBD2. This CDR3 region has 21 residues. Germline V gives CDR1 SGDLS, CDR2 YYNGEE. The V gene end was trimmed by 3 bases and the J gene end by 3 bases; junction bases not matched to a gene: 21. The CDR3: CASSALERLAGFVPLTDTQYF. CDR3 DNA sequence: TGTGCCAGCAGCGCGCTTGAGAGACTAGCGGGGTTTGTCCCGTTAACAGATACGCAGTATTTT.

This clone came up a few times. CDR3 protein: CASSVDGGFAETQYF. The CDR3 DNA follows: TGTGCCAGCAGCGTAGATGGGGGGTTCGCGGAGACCCAGTACTTC. The chain combines TRBV9 with TRBJ2-5; maybe TRBD2 (6 bases). Deletions cut 0 bases from V and 5 bases from J, with 14 bases between. Germline CDR1 reads SGDLS; CDR2 reads YYNGEE. This CDR3 region has 15 residues.